The 32 T cell receptor beta chains below come from one sample, sequenced in a study of T cell responses to AZD1222 COVID-19 vaccine. The protocol was immunoSEQ multiplex PCR, while the TCRdb copy is restricted to in-frame clones and leaves out a portion. Here the sample spans more than 95,000 clones, about 90% being singletons. The material sequenced was peripheral blood, taken on day 0 of AZD1222 vaccination. The receptors shown here come from an adult in good health.

This clone was seen more than once but under ten times. The chain employs TRBV7-9 and TRBJ2-7; the D gene is possibly TRBD2 (6 bases). Trimming pared 1 base from V and 5 bases from J, leaving 15 bases between. The CDR3 spans 15 residues. In germline, CDR1 is SEHNR, CDR2 FQNEAQ (reference sequence). CDR3 DNA: TGTGCCAGCAGCTTAGGACTAGAGTGGGTCCACGAGCAGTACTTC. Encoded protein: CASSLGLEWVHEQYF.

The chain uses TRBV3-1 (or the pseudogene TRBV3-2) and TRBJ1-5; unclear D gene. V gave up 0 bases and J gave up 2 bases, with 11 bases separating them. The length of the CDR3 is 16 residues. The germline V gene encodes CDR1 LGHDT and CDR2 YNNKEL (reference sequence). The CDR3 coding sequence is TGTGCCAGCAGCCAAGATCTGGATATGGGCAATCAGCCCCAGCATTTT. Protein product: CASSQDLDMGNQPQHF.

The chain employs TRBV6-5 and TRBJ2-7, with a tentative D call TRBD2 (5 bases). V lost 6 bases, J lost 0 bases, and 15 bases lay in between. The CDR3 sequence is 15 residues long. CDR1 and CDR2 from the germline V gene are MNHEY and SVGAGI. This CDR3 is CASSPLVGSSYEQYF. As DNA, the CDR3 is TGTGCCAGCAGCCCACTAGTGGGGAGCTCCTACGAGCAGTACTTC.

This clone is labeled as medium-sized (0.01 to 0.1%). This chain connects TRBV10-3 to TRBJ2-6; TRBD2 matches at 9 bases. Germline V CDR1 and CDR2: ENHRY, SYGVKD. Trimming took 2 bases from V and 3 from J; bases not matched to a gene: 2. This CDR3 spans 16 amino acids. The CDR3 DNA reads TGTGCCATCAGTGAGAGCGGGGGGAGTGGGGCCAACGTCCTGACTTTC. Its protein is CAISESGGSGANVLTF.

The chain is built from TRBV27 and TRBJ1-6, with D possibly TRBD1 on 6 matching bases. This CDR3 comprises 16 residues. Trimming stripped 6 bases from V and 6 bases from J, with 18 bases between. Germline V gene lookup returns CDR1 MNHEY and CDR2 SMNVEV (reference sequence). In DNA, the CDR3 is TGTGCCAGCAGCCCGGGACACCTTTCTACTAATTCACCCCTCCACTTT. Its translation is CASSPGHLSTNSPLHF.

This clone has just a few counts. J is TRBJ1-5 and V is TRBV3-1 (or the pseudogene TRBV3-2), with D uncertain. The germline gives CDR1 LGHDT, CDR2 YNNKEL (reference sequence). The CDR3 loop spans 13 amino acids. Trimming cost V 1 base and J 7 bases, with 8 bases left between them. The CDR3 is CASSQGDKQPQHF. The CDR3 bases are TGTGCCAGCAGCCAAGGGGATAAGCAGCCCCAGCATTTT.

This clone showed up just once. This chain links TRBV27 with TRBJ2-7; D is tentatively TRBD1 or TRBD2 (5 bases each). The CDR3 has 14 amino acids. Germline CDR1 and CDR2: MNHEY and SMNVEV (reference sequence). V lost 3 bases to trimming and J lost 1 base, with 10 bases between them. The chain's CDR3 is CASSFGTASYEQYF. In DNA form, the CDR3 reads TGTGCCAGCAGTTTCGGGACGGCTTCCTACGAGCAGTACTTC.

The CDR3 nucleotides read TGCAGTGCTAGTTTTGGCCATGGAGCCCGCAACAATGAGCAGTTCTTC. Its translation: CSASFGHGARNNEQFF. The rearrangement joins TRBV20-1 to TRBJ2-1; D gene unclear. The CDR3 has 16 residues. With 3 bases removed from V and 5 bases from J, the gap between germline ends came to 20 bases. The germline V gene has CDR1 DFQATT and CDR2 SNEGSKA (reference sequence).

CDR3 sequence: CASSEGTRVNEQFF. For the CDR3, the DNA is TGTGCCAGCAGTGAAGGGACTAGGGTCAATGAGCAGTTCTTC. This chain joins TRBV6-1 and TRBJ2-1; 7 bases align to TRBD2. Germline CDR1 reads MNHNS; CDR2 reads SASEGT. The CDR3 consists of 14 residues. Trimming removed 1 base from V and 6 bases from J; junction bases left unmatched: 3.

CDR3 sequence reads: CAIRGQGSAFF. Written as DNA, the CDR3 is TGTGCCATCAGGGGACAGGGGTCGGCTTTCTTT. J is TRBJ1-1 and V is TRBV10-3; TRBD1 agrees at 10 bases. In germline, CDR1 is ENHRY, CDR2 SYGVKD. V shed 6 bases, J shed 11 bases, and the junction held 3 bases outside the gene matches. The CDR3 runs 11 residues.

The chain is built from TRBV5-4 and TRBJ2-5, with 10 bases aligning to TRBD1. Germline V lookup: CDR1 SGHNT, CDR2 YYREEE (reference sequence). CDR3 length equals 16 residues. J lost 4 bases, V lost 3 bases, and 9 bases had no gene match. The CDR3 here is CASSSRTGGPLETQYF. The CDR3 DNA sequence: TGTGCCAGCAGCTCCAGGACAGGGGGACCTCTAGAGACCCAGTACTTC.

Here the CDR3 reads CSVVRPQNTEAFF. Written as DNA, the CDR3 is TGCAGCGTGGTTAGACCACAGAACACTGAAGCTTTCTTT. The chain links TRBV29-1 to TRBJ1-1, with D unresolved. Germline V gives CDR1 SQVTM, CDR2 ANQGSEA. This CDR3 comprises 13 residues. V shed 6 bases and J shed 1 base, with 12 bases lying between them.

This chain connects TRBV27 to TRBJ2-3; 11 nucleotides line up with TRBD2. CDR1 MNHEY and CDR2 SMNVEV come from the germline V gene (reference sequence). The CDR3 loop spans 16 amino acids. V gave up 3 bases and J gave up 2 bases; unmatched junction bases: 4. The CDR3 spells CASSLGLAAHTDTQYF. The DNA for the CDR3 is TGTGCCAGCAGTTTGGGACTAGCGGCTCACACAGATACGCAGTATTTT.

The chain couples TRBV27 to TRBJ2-4, with 9 bases identical to TRBD2. Losses at the gene ends were 5 bases for V and 9 bases for J; bases not matched to a gene: 8. The CDR3 loop spans 14 amino acids. Germline assignment: CDR1 MNHEY and CDR2 SMNVEV (reference sequence). The CDR3 region is CASSPRTSVGIQYF. CDR3 bases: TGTGCCAGCAGTCCCAGGACTAGCGTCGGCATTCAGTACTTC.

The gene calls are TRBV9 and TRBJ2-2; 13 bases line up with TRBD2. CDR3 size: 17 residues. The germline V gene has CDR1 SGDLS and CDR2 YYNGEE. Trimming at V came to 4 bases and at J to 6 bases, leaving 9 bases not matched to a gene. The DNA of the CDR3 is TGTGCCAGCAGCCCCGCTCGACTAGCGGGGGGTGCCGGGGAGCTGTTTTTT. Translating gives CASSPARLAGGAGELFF.

J is TRBJ2-7 and V is TRBV5-5; no reliable D call. Per germline, CDR1 SGHKS and CDR2 YYEKEE (reference sequence). V lost 4 bases and J lost 7, with 24 bases in between. The CDR3 runs to 16 residues. CDR3 coding DNA: TGTGCCAGCAGCCCTTTAGTACTAACCTCTCGAATAGAGCAGTACTTC. Translated: CASSPLVLTSRIEQYF.

The rearrangement joins TRBV7-2 to TRBJ2-7, with 11 bases fitting TRBD1. The CDR3 sequence is 14 residues long. Trimming at V came to 4 bases and at J to 6 bases, leaving 5 bases not matched to a gene. CDR1 and CDR2 from the germline V gene are SGHTA and FQGNSA. The CDR3 DNA reads as TGTGCCAGCAGCTCCCGGACAGGGGGCTTCGAGCAGTACTTC. It encodes CASSSRTGGFEQYF.

This clone appeared once. The CDR3 reads CASSLNSFNYGYTF. DNA of the CDR3: TGTGCCAGCAGCTTAAACAGCTTTAACTATGGCTACACCTTC. V is TRBV7-2 and J is TRBJ1-2; D is undetermined. The CDR3 consists of 14 residues. Trimming took off 2 bases at V and 1 base at J, with 8 bases between the two ends. Germline loops: CDR1 SGHTA, CDR2 FQGNSA.

This chain uses TRBV5-1 with TRBJ1-1, with TRBD1 matching over 7 bases. Losses at the gene ends were 0 bases for V and 3 bases for J; bases not matched to a gene: 8. Germline lookup yields CDR1 SGHRS and CDR2 YFSETQ. This CDR3 has 16 residues. The DNA for the CDR3 is TGCGCCAGCAGCTTGGCCGGGGGACAGAGGTACACTGAAGCTTTCTTT. Residues: CASSLAGGQRYTEAFF.

This chain uses TRBV12-3 or TRBV12-4 with TRBJ2-1; no clear D. V was pared by 6 bases and J by 8 bases, with 11 bases between. CDR3 length equals 12 residues. CDR3 nucleotide sequence: TGTGCCAGCAGCCTTAGGGTAGATGAGCAGTTCTTC. This translates into CASSLRVDEQFF.

The V gene is TRBV4-1, the J gene TRBJ1-6; no clear D. The germline V gene has CDR1 MGHRA and CDR2 YSYEKL. The CDR3 contains 14 residues. Trimming left V 0 bases short and J 9 bases short, with 9 bases between. The CDR3 spells CASSQEEGTSPLHF. In DNA form, the CDR3 reads TGCGCCAGCAGCCAAGAGGAGGGTACTTCACCCCTCCACTTT.

This chain links TRBV5-1 with TRBJ2-3, with 10 bases aligning to TRBD2. The CDR3 has 18 amino acids. V dropped 3 bases and J dropped 2; count of bases not matched to a gene: 12. In germline, CDR1 is SGHRS, CDR2 YFSETQ. The CDR3 region is CASSSISGRAGNTDTQYF. DNA for the CDR3: TGCGCCAGCAGCTCTATAAGCGGGAGGGCGGGAAACACAGATACGCAGTATTTT.

The rearrangement joins TRBV11-1 to TRBJ2-7, with D maybe TRBD1 (5 bases). The V gene lost 5 bases and the J gene lost 2 bases, with 19 bases spanning the gap. CDR1 and CDR2 (germline): SGHAT, FQDESV (reference sequence). The length of the CDR3 is 16 residues. CDR3 amino acids: CASSLTQDHLAYEQYF. The CDR3 nucleotides read TGTGCCAGCAGCCTTACACAGGACCACCTTGCCTACGAGCAGTACTTC. The full variable domain, in which reference TRBV11-1 and TRBJ2-7 provide the parts outside the CDR3, is EAEVAQSPRYKITEKSQAVAFWCDPISGHATLYWYRQILGQGPELLVQFQDESVVDDSQLPKDRFSAERLKGVDSTLKIQPAELGDSAMYLCASSLTQDHLAYEQYFGPGTRLTVT.

The genes are TRBV19 and TRBJ1-1; a possible D gene is TRBD1 (5 bases). This CDR3 is 15 amino acids long. Germline V gene sequence: CDR1 LNHDA, CDR2 SQIVND (reference sequence). V was cut by 6 bases and J by 0 bases, with 14 bases left in between. The CDR3 protein is CASRWYGALNTEAFF. CDR3 bases: TGTGCCAGTAGGTGGTACGGGGCCTTGAACACTGAAGCTTTCTTT.

This chain connects TRBV7-2 to TRBJ2-5; 11 nucleotides line up with TRBD2. The CDR3 is 15 amino acids. Germline CDR1 and CDR2: SGHTA and FQGNSA. With V trimmed by 5 bases and J by 5 bases, 7 bases remained unmatched. CDR3 in amino acids: CASSSSGRAGETQYF. As DNA, the CDR3 is TGTGCCAGCAGCAGTAGCGGGAGGGCCGGGGAGACCCAGTACTTC.

The CDR3 DNA sequence: TGTGCCAGCCGTTCCGGGAGGGGCGGGGAGCTGTTTTTT. Encoded protein: CASRSGRGGELFF. The genes are TRBV6-5 and TRBJ2-2; 8 bases align to TRBD2. Germline V CDR1 and CDR2: MNHEY, SVGAGI. With V trimmed by 8 bases and J by 7 bases, 6 bases remained unmatched. This CDR3 has 13 amino acids.

The J gene is TRBJ2-3, the V gene TRBV11-3; no firm D call. The CDR3 consists of 13 residues. Germline CDR1 reads SGHNT; CDR2 reads YENEEA. Trimming removed 3 bases at V and 0 bases at J, with 4 bases between. The CDR3 sequence: CASSFDSTDTQYF. CDR3 DNA: TGTGCCAGCAGCTTTGACAGCACAGATACGCAGTATTTT. The full variable domain, its missing parts supplied by reference TRBV11-3 and TRBJ2-3, is EAGVVQSPRYKIIEKKQPVAFWCNPISGHNTLYWYLQNLGQGPELLIRYENEEAVDDSQLPKDRFSAERLKGVDSTLKIQPAELGDSAVYLCASSFDSTDTQYFGPGTRLTVL.

This chain joins TRBV20-1 and TRBJ2-2; tentatively, D is TRBD1 (6 bases). The CDR3 runs 14 residues. Germline V lookup: CDR1 DFQATT, CDR2 SNEGSKA (reference sequence). Trimming pared 3 bases from V and 0 bases from J, leaving 8 bases between. The CDR3 protein is CSASPGANTGELFF. In nucleotides, the CDR3 is TGCAGTGCTAGTCCAGGGGCGAACACCGGGGAGCTGTTTTTT.

The chain couples TRBV6-2 or TRBV6-3 to TRBJ1-5, with TRBD1 matching 7 bases. The J segment lost 2 bases and the V segment lost 0 bases, leaving 4 bases of the junction unmatched. Germline CDR1 is MNHEY and CDR2 is SVGEGT. This CDR3 is built from 16 residues. CDR3 DNA sequence: TGTGCCAGCAGTTACTCGACGGGGACAGGCAATCAGCCCCAGCATTTT. The encoded protein is CASSYSTGTGNQPQHF.

V and J are TRBV19 and TRBJ1-2; TRBD1 matches at 9 bases. Looked up from germline, CDR1 is LNHDA and CDR2 is SQIVND (reference sequence). This CDR3 region has 15 residues. After removal of 7 bases from V and 6 bases from J, the junction contained 12 bases not matched to a gene. CDR3 in DNA: TGTGCCAGTACCGCCTTGAAAACAGGGGGCCATGGCTACACCTTC. It yields the protein CASTALKTGGHGYTF.

The chain joins TRBV11-2 to TRBJ2-7; TRBD1 matches 10 bases. The CDR3 runs 15 residues. The J segment lost 7 bases and the V segment lost 5 bases, leaving 11 bases of the junction unmatched. CDR1 is SGHAT, CDR2 FQNNGV, per germline. The CDR3 nucleotides are TGTGCCAGCAGCCCACGGACAGGGGGGTTAGGGGAGCAGTACTTC. It is translated as CASSPRTGGLGEQYF.

This chain connects TRBV7-2 to TRBJ1-5, with D possibly TRBD1 on 6 matching bases. V lost 1 base and J lost 6, with 13 bases in between. Looked up from germline, CDR1 is SGHTA and CDR2 is FQGNSA. This CDR3 spans 15 amino acids. The CDR3 is CASSLELGAGQPQHF. DNA for the CDR3: TGTGCCAGCAGCTTAGAGTTGGGGGCAGGTCAGCCCCAGCATTTT.